This T cell receptor (beta chain) was found in a study of cytomegalovirus exposure and HLA in healthy donors. TCRdb's copy holds only in-frame clones and misses some; the assay was immunoSEQ multiplex PCR. The sample has about 330,000 clones, roughly 90% seen once. Study observations and caveats: There were a few CMV-associated chains whose specificity for CMV antigens was confirmed in vitro.

Trimming shortened V by 3 bases and J by 4 bases, and 14 bases separated the two germline ends. From germline, CDR1 is SGHNT and CDR2 YYREEE (reference sequence). The CDR3 has 14 amino acids. The approximately 120-subject validation cohort, separate from the roughly 670-subject first cohort, included the donors. Of note for this clone: Its antigen remains unknown.

The source of this sequence is a woman aged 18-29 years in good health and CMV-seronegative. The chain recombines TRBV5-4 with TRBJ2-7, with D maybe TRBD1 (6 bases). Sequencing was done on a sample of PBMCs. The CDR3 spells CASSSGDSVYEQYF. In DNA form, the CDR3 reads TGTGCCAGCAGCTCAGGGGATTCGGTTTACGAGCAGTACTTC.